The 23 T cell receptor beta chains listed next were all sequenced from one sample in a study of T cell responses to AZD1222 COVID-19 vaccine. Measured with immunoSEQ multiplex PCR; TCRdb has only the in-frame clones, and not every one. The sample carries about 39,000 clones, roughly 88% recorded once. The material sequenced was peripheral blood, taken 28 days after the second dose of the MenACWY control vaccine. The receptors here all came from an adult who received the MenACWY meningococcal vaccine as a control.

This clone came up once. The CDR3 DNA reads as TGTGCCAGCAGCCTGGGACTAGCGGGAGGTCAAGAGACCCAGTACTTC. It yields the protein CASSLGLAGGQETQYF. The chain has TRBV28 and TRBJ2-5; 15 bases match TRBD2. Losses at the gene ends were 6 bases for V and 2 bases for J; bases not matched to a gene: 4. Germline V gene lookup returns CDR1 MDHEN and CDR2 SYDVKM. The CDR3 spans 16 residues.

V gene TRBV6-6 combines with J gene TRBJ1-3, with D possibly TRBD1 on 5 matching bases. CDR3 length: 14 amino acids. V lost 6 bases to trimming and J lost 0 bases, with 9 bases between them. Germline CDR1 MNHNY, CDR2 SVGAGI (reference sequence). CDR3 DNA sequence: TGTGCCAGCAGGGGGGGAACCTCTGGAAACACCATATATTTT. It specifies CASRGGTSGNTIYF.

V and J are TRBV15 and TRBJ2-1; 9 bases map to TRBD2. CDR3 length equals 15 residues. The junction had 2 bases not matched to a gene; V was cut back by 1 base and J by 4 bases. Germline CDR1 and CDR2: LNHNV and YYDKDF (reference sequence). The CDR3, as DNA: TGTGCCACCAGCAGAGTAGCGGGAGCATACAATGAGCAGTTCTTC. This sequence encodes CATSRVAGAYNEQFF.

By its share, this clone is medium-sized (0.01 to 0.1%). The CDR3 loop reads CANHPTGATDTQYF. In DNA form, the CDR3 reads TGCGCCAATCACCCAACAGGAGCCACAGATACGCAGTATTTT. The chain combines TRBV5-1 with TRBJ2-3; D may be TRBD1 (5 bases). Germline-derived CDR1 and CDR2 are SGHRS and YFSETQ. The CDR3 spans 14 residues. The ends were cut back, 9 bases at V and 2 bases at J, with 16 bases in the middle.

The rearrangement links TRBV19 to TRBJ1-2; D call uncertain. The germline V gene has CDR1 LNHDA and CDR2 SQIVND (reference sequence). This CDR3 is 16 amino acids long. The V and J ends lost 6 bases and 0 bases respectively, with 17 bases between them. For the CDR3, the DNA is TGTGCCAGTAGAGGCCAAAACATGATAGCTAACTATGGCTACACCTTC. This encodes CASRGQNMIANYGYTF. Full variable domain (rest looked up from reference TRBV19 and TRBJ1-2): DGGITQSPKYLFRKEGQNVTLSCEQNLNHDAMYWYRQDPGQGLRLIYYSQIVNDFQKGDIAEGYSVSREKKESFPLTVTSAQKNPTAFYLCASRGQNMIANYGYTFGSGTRLTVV.

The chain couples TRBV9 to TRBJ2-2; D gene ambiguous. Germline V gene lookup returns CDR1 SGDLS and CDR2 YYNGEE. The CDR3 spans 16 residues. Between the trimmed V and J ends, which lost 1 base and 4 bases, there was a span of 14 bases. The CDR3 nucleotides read TGTGCCAGCAGCGTATCGGGTAGCTTTGCCACCGGGGAGCTGTTTTTT. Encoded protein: CASSVSGSFATGELFF.

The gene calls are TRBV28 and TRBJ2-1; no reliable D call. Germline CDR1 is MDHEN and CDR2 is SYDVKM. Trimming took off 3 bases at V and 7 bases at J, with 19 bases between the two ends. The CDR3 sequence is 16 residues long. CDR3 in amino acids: CASSFVPTLAPNEQFF. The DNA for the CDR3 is TGTGCCAGCAGTTTTGTTCCGACCCTCGCACCTAATGAGCAGTTCTTC.

The CDR3 loop reads CATQQGPKGEQYF. The CDR3 coding sequence is TGTGCCACCCAACAGGGGCCCAAAGGCGAGCAGTACTTC. V and J are TRBV10-3 and TRBJ2-7, with TRBD1 identical over 7 bases. The CDR3 length is 13 residues. After removal of 10 bases from V and 6 bases from J, the junction contained 12 bases not matched to a gene. Germline V gives CDR1 ENHRY, CDR2 SYGVKD.

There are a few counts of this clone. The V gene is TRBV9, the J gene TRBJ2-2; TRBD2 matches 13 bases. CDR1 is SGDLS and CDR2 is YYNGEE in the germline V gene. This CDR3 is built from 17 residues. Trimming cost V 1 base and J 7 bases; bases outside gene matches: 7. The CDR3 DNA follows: TGTGCCAGCAGCGTATCCGGACTAGCGGGAGCGGACGGGGAGCTGTTTTTT. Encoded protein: CASSVSGLAGADGELFF. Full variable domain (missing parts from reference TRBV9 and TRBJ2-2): DSGVTQTPKHLITATGQRVTLRCSPRSGDLSVYWYQQSLDQGLQFLIQYYNGEERAKGNILERFSAQQFPDLHSELNLSSLELGDSALYFCASSVSGLAGADGELFFGEGSRLTVL.

The CDR3 protein is CASSLFIQSSYNEQFF. Here the CDR3 DNA reads TGTGCCAGCAGCTTATTCATTCAAAGCTCCTACAATGAGCAGTTCTTC. This sequence joins TRBV7-3 and TRBJ2-1; no clear D gene. V was clipped by 2 bases and J by 0 bases, with 11 bases between them. The CDR3 has 16 residues. In germline, CDR1 is SGHTA, CDR2 FQGTGA.

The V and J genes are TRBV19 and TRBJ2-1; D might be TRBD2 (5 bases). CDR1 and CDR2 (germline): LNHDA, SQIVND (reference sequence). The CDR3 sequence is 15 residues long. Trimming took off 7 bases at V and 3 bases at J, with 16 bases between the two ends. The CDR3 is CASKPAGGDYNEQFF. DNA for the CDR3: TGTGCCAGTAAGCCTGCGGGCGGCGACTACAATGAGCAGTTCTTC.

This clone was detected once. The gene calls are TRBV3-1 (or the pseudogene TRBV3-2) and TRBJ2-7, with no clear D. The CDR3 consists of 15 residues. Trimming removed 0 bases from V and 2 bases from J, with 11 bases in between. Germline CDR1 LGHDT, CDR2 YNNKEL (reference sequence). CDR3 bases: TGTGCCAGCAGCCAAGAAGAAGAGTGGCCCTACGAGCAGTACTTC. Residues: CASSQEEEWPYEQYF.

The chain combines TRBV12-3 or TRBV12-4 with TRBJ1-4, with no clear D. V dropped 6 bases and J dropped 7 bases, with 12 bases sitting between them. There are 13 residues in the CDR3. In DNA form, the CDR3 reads TGTGCCAGCAGGTATAGGACGATTGAAAAACTGTTTTTT. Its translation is CASRYRTIEKLFF.

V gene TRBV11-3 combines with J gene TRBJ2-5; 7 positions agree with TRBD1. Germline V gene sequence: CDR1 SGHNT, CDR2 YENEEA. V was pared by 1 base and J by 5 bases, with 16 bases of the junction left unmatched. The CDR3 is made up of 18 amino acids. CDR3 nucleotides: TGTGCCAGCAGCTTAGGACGCCGGTCGTGGCAGGGGGATGAGACCCAGTACTTC. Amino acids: CASSLGRRSWQGDETQYF.

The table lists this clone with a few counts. CDR3 loop: CASSQDGSGYLYGYTF. CDR3 nucleotide sequence: TGTGCCAGCAGCCAAGATGGCTCAGGGTATCTCTATGGCTACACCTTC. This sequence joins TRBV3-1 (or the pseudogene TRBV3-2) and TRBJ1-2; possibly TRBD1 for D (5 bases). The ends were cut back, 0 bases at V and 4 bases at J, with 15 bases in the middle. This CDR3 has 16 residues. Looked up from germline, CDR1 is LGHDT and CDR2 is YNNKEL (reference sequence).

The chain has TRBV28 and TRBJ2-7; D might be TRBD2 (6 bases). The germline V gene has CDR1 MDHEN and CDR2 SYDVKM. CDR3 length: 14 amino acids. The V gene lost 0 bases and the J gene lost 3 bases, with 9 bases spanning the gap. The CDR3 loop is CASSLWEGSYEQYF. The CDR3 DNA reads TGTGCCAGCAGTTTATGGGAGGGGAGCTACGAGCAGTACTTC.

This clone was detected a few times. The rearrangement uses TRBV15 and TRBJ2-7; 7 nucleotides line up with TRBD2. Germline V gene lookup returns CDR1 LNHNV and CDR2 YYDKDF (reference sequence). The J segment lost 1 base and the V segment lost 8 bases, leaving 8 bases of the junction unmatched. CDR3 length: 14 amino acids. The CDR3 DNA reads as TGTGCCACCGGAGAGTTGGGGGGGTCCTACGAGCAGTACTTC. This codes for CATGELGGSYEQYF. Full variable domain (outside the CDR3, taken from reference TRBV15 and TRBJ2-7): DAMVIQNPRYQVTQFGKPVTLSCSQTLNHNVMYWYQQKSSQAPKLLFHYYDKDFNNEADTPDNFQSRRPNTSFCFLDIRSPGLGDTAMYLCATGELGGSYEQYFGPGTRLTVT.

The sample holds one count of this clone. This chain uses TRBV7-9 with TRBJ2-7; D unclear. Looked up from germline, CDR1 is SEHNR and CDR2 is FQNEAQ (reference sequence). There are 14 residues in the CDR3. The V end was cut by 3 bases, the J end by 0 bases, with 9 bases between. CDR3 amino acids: CASSFGSLSYEQYF. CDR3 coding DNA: TGTGCCAGCAGCTTCGGTAGCCTCTCCTACGAGCAGTACTTC.

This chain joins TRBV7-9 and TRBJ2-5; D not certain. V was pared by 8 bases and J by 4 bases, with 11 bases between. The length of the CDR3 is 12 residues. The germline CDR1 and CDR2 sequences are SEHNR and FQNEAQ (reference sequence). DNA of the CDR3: TGTGCCAGCCGCGGCCGGCGAGAGACCCAGTACTTC. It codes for CASRGRRETQYF.

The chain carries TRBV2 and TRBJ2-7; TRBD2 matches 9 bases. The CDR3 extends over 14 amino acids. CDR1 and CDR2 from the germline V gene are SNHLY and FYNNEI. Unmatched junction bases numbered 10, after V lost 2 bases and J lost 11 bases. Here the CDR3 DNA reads TGTGCCAGCAGTGAATTAGCGGGAGTTGAGGGGGAGTACTTC. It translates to CASSELAGVEGEYF.

The CDR3 sequence: CASSTSRGPTGELFF. As DNA, the CDR3 is TGTGCCAGCAGCACTAGCCGGGGTCCCACCGGGGAGCTGTTTTTT. The chain couples TRBV7-2 to TRBJ2-2; D may be TRBD2 (6 bases). Between the trimmed V and J ends, which lost 5 bases and 4 bases, there was a span of 14 bases. CDR3 length equals 15 residues. CDR1 is SGHTA and CDR2 is FQGNSA in the germline V gene.

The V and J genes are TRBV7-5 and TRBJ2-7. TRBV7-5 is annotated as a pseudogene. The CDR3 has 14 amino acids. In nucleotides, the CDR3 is TGTGTCAGAAGCGCCCCAGGAGAGGTCTACGAGCAGTACTTC. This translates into CVRSAPGEVYEQYF.

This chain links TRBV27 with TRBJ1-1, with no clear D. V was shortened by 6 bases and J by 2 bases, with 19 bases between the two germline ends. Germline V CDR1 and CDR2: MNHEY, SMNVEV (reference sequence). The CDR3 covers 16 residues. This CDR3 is CASSSGSHSPNTEAFF. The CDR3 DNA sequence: TGTGCCAGCAGCTCCGGGTCCCACTCTCCTAACACTGAAGCTTTCTTT.